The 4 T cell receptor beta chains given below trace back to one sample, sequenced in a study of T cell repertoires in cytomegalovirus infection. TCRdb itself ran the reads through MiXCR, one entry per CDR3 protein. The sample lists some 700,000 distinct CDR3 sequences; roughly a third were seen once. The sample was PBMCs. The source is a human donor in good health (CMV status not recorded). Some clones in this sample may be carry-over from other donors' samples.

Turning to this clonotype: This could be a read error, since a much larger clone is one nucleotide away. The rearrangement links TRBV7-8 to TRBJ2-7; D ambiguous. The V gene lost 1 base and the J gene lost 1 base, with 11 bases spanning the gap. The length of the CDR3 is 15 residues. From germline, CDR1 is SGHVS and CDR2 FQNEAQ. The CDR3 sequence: CASSLEVPISYEQYV. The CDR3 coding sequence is TGTGCCAGCAGCTTAGAAGTACCTATTTCCTACGAGCAGTACGTC.

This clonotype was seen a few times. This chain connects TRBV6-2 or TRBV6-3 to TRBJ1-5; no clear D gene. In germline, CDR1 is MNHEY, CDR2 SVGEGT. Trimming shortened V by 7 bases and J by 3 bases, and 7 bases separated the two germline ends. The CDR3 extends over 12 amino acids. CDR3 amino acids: CASIPDNQPQHF. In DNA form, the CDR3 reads TGTGCCAGCATCCCGGACAATCAGCCCCAGCATTTT.

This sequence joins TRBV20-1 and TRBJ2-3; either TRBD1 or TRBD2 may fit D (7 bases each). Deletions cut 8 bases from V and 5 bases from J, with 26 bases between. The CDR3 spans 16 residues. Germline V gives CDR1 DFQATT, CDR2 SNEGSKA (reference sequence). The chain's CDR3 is CSPRMQGRGGLDTQYF. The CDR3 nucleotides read TGCAGTCCCCGTATGCAGGGCAGGGGGGGCCTAGATACGCAGTATTTT.

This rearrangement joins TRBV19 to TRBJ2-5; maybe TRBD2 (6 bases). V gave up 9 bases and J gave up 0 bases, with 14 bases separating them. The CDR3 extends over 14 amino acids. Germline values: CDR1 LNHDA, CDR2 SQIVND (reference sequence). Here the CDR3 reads CASGDSIYQETQYF. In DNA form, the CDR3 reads TGTGCCAGCGGGGACTCTATTTACCAAGAGACCCAGTACTTC.